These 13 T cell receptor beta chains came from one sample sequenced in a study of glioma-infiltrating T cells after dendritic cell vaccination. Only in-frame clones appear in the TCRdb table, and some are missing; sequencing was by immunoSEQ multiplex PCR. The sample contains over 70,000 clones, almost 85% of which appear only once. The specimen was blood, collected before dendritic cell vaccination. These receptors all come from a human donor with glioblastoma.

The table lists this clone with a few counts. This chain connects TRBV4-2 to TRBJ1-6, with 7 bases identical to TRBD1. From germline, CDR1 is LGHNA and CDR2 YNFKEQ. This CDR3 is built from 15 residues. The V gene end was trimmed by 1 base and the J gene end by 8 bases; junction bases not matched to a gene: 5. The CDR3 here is CASSQGPQGDSPLHF. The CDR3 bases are TGTGCCAGCAGCCAAGGCCCCCAGGGGGATTCACCCCTCCACTTT.

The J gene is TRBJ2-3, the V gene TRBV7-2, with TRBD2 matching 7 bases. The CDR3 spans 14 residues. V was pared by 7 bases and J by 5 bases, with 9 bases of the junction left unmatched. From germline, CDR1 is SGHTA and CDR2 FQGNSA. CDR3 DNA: TGTGCCAGCACCCGGGGGGACCCTGGAGATACGCAGTATTTT. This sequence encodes CASTRGDPGDTQYF.

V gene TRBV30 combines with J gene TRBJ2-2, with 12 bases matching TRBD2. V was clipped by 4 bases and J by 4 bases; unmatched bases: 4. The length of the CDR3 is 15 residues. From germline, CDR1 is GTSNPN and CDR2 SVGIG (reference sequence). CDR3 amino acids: CAWTPSGRVTGELFF. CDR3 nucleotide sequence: TGTGCCTGGACCCCTAGCGGGAGGGTCACCGGGGAGCTGTTTTTT.

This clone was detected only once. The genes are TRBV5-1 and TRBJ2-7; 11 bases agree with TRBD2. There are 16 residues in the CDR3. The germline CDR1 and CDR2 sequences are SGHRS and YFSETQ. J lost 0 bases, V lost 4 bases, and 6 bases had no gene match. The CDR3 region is CASSITLAGASYEQYF. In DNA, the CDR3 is TGCGCCAGCAGCATCACACTAGCGGGGGCCTCCTACGAGCAGTACTTC. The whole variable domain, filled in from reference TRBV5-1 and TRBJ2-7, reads KAGVTQTPRYLIKTRGQQVTLSCSPISGHRSVSWYQQTPGQGLQFLFEYFSETQRNKGNFPGRFSGRQFSNSRSEMNVSTLELGDSALYLCASSITLAGASYEQYFGPGTRLTVT.

CDR3 DNA: TGTGCCAGCTCACCACCGGTAGGGGGCGAGCAGTACTTC. Protein: CASSPPVGGEQYF. This chain joins TRBV18 and TRBJ2-7, with D possibly matching TRBD1 (6 bases). V was pared by 0 bases and J by 6 bases, with 9 bases between. The CDR3 consists of 13 residues. CDR1 is KGHSH and CDR2 is LQKENI in the germline V gene.

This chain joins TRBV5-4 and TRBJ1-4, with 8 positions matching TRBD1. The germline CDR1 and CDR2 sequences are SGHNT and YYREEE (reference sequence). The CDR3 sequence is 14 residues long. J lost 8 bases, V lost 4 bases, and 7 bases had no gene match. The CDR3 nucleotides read TGTGCCAGCAGCCCACAGGGGGGGAACGAAAAACTGTTTTTT. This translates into CASSPQGGNEKLFF. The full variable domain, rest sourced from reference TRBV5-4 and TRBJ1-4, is ETGVTQSPTHLIKTRGQQVTLRCSSQSGHNTVSWYQQALGQGPQFIFQYYREEENGRGNFPPRFSGLQFPNYSSELNVNALELDDSALYLCASSPQGGNEKLFFGSGTQLSVL.

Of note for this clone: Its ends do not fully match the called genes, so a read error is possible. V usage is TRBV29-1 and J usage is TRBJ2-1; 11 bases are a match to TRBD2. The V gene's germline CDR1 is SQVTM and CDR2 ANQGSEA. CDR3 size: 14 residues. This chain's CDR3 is CSVEGASGGPGLVF. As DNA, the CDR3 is TGCAGCGTTGAAGGGGCTAGCGGGGGGCCAGGGCTGGTCTTC.

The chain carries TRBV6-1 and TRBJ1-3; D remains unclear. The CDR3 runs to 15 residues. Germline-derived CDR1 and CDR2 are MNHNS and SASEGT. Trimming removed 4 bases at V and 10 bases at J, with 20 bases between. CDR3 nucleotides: TGTGCCAGCAGTGTCAACTCCTACCAACCTACGACCATATATTTT. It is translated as CASSVNSYQPTTIYF.

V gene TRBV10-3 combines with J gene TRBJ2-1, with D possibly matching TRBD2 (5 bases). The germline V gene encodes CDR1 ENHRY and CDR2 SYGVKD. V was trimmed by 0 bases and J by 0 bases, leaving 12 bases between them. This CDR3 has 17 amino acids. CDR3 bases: TGTGCCATCAGTGAGTCCGGGATGGAGAGCTCCTACAATGAGCAGTTCTTC. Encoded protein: CAISESGMESSYNEQFF.

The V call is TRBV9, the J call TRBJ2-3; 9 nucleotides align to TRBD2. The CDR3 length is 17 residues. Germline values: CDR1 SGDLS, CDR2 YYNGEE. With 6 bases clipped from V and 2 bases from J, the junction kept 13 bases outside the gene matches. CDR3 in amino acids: CASKRAGGNSLTDTQYF. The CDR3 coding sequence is TGTGCCAGCAAGAGAGCGGGAGGTAACTCTCTCACAGATACGCAGTATTTT. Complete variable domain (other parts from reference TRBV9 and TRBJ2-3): DSGVTQTPKHLITATGQRVTLRCSPRSGDLSVYWYQQSLDQGLQFLIQYYNGEERAKGNILERFSAQQFPDLHSELNLSSLELGDSALYFCASKRAGGNSLTDTQYFGPGTRLTVL.

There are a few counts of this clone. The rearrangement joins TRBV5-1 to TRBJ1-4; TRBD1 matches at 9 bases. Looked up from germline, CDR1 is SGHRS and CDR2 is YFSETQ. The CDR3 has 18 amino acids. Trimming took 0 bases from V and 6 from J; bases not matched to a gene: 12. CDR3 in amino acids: CASSLDWDRDVRDEKLFF. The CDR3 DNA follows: TGCGCCAGCAGCTTGGACTGGGACAGGGACGTTCGGGATGAAAAACTGTTTTTT.

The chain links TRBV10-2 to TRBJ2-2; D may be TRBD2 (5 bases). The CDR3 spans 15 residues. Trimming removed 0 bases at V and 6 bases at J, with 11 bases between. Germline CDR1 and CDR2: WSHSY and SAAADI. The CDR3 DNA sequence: TGCGCCAGCAGTGAGTCGAACGCGGGCGCCGGGGAGCTGTTTTTT. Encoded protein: CASSESNAGAGELFF.

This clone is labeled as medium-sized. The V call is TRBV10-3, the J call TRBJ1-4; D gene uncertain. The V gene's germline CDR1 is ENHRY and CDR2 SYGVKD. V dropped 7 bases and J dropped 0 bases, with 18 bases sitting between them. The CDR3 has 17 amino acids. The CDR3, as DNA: TGTGCCATCATCGTCCGGCATTGGGAGTCAACTAATGAAAAACTGTTTTTT. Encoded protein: CAIIVRHWESTNEKLFF.